Sequencing of this TCR beta chain was carried out in a study of blood T cells in healthy people across ages. The study's findings and limits: Long-lived donors exceeded aged donors in naive CD4+ cells and diversity.

Regarding this clonotype: Its specificity is unknown.

A second PCR of roughly 7 to 11 cycles used a sample-barcoded 5' primer and a J-beta primer mix. Each CDR3 protein is one row after TCRdb ran MiXCR on the 5' RACE reads. The data show 700,000 to 1,000,000 distinct CDR3 sequences, around 43% seen once. This receptor was obtained from a man aged 55 to 70 in good health. Material: blood.

CDR3 nucleotide sequence: TGTGCCAGCAGCTTAGAGACAGGGCCTAGGGGAGGCCACACCTTC. Amino acid sequence: CASSLETGPRGGHTF. V gene TRBV7-2 combines with J gene TRBJ1-2; 7 bases are shared with TRBD1. V gave up 1 base and J gave up 12 bases; unmatched junction bases: 14. The CDR3 runs to 15 residues. The germline gives CDR1 SGHTA, CDR2 FQGNSA.